This T cell receptor (beta chain) was profiled in a study of identical twins (dated by TCRdb to about 2016). About the full investigation: TCR alpha and beta repertoires from monozygotic twins, unrelated adults of various ages and cord blood were deep-sequenced to test whether fetal clonotypes persist. To rule out contamination, replicate twin experiments were performed at different times with different library preparation protocols.

Library creation used 5' RACE. Data came from an Illumina HiSeq 2000. A universal primer binding site was introduced by template switching, and a unique molecular identifier was present in the final cDNA, enabling accurate counting of TCR cDNA molecules. First-strand cDNA for TCR alpha and beta chains was synthesized from specific primers in the conserved constant-segment region. To control for contamination, each cDNA library was double barcoded with a SMART-Mk sample barcode plus Illumina barcodes. Two successive PCR steps introduced TruSeq adapter sequences along with Illumina sample barcodes. TCR alpha and beta cDNA libraries were sequenced on the Illumina HiSeq platform with custom primers. Per the source publication's procedure: MiGEC processed the raw reads to extract unique molecular identifiers, while MiXCR was used to determine the CDR3 positions. Recombination models were inferred per individual with the repgenHMM and IGoR tools using an EM algorithm. Shared clonotype analysis was performed with the tcR package in R, normalizing sharing by the product of cloneset sizes. To study raw recombination without the effects of thymic and clonal selection, out-of-frame nonproductive sequences were analyzed. TCRdb trimmed the raw reads at Q25, called clones with MiXCR and kept productive beta chains. A single entry per CDR3 protein holds the most common genes and DNA from its merged rows. TCRdb, not the authors, supplied the V and J calls. Within this sample are about 250,000 distinct CDR3 sequences, with approximately 7.3% of them counted one time only. The ten largest clones take up roughly 5.4% of the sample.

All donors were healthy Caucasians. The twin cohort comprised three pairs of female monozygotic twins, all aged about 18 to 30 years. Positive isolation kits from Invitrogen were used to isolate the CD4+ and CD8+ T cell populations. There are 15 amino acids in the CDR3, from cysteine to phenylalanine inclusive. Of all the DNA, just the CDR3 is kept, 45 bases in frame from base 1. As to this clonotype: Its recognized antigen is unknown. Base qualities are missing; no much larger clone stands one base away.

The paper's findings and limits, for the study overall: Zero-insertion analyses could be partly confounded by invariant T cells such as MAIT and iNKT, though diverse VJ usage argued against such confounding for most clonotypes. Because the same donors could not be followed over many years, conclusions were based on cross-sectional statistical analysis. Excess twin sharing in beta out-of-frame sequences was weaker because fewer shared sequences lowered the signal-to-noise ratio. Recombination models systematically underestimated out-of-frame TCR alpha sharing in monozygotic twins but agreed with sharing between unrelated individuals. Compared with coincidental sharing between unrelated individuals, out-of-frame TCR alpha sequences shared between twins showed an excess of sequences with low generation probability. Fewer insertions were carried by abundant cord blood beta clonotypes; a weaker similar trend was observed in young adult naive repertoires, while no such trend was observed in memory repertoires.

This same sample was also part of a study on yellow fever vaccine responses in identical twins. As described in the second report: The authors reported that the T cell response to vaccination in identical twins appeared partly convergent and partly personalized. In identical twins, the study followed T cell clones that responded to the vaccine with precision.

The rearranged segments are TRBV21-1 and TRBJ2-2. TRBV21-1 is annotated as a pseudogene. This TCR was recovered from a woman aged 18-29 years in good health. Material: CD8+ T cells sorted from blood. The DNA reads as follows: TGTGCCAGCAGCAAATATAGGCCGAACACCGGGGAGCTGTTTTTT. This codes for CASSKYRPNTGELFF.